The 17 T cell receptor beta chains below all came from one sample that was sequenced in a study of blood T cell repertoires in COVID-19. The protocol was immunoSEQ multiplex PCR, while the TCRdb copy is restricted to in-frame clones and leaves out a portion. The data show 110,000 to 150,000 clones, around 77% seen once. Sequencing was done on a sample of peripheral blood. The receptors come from a man in his fifties or sixties with active or convalescent COVID-19.

The chain has TRBV11-2 and TRBJ2-7; 12 positions agree with TRBD2. There are 17 residues in the CDR3. Germline assignment: CDR1 SGHAT and CDR2 FQNNGV. V lost 2 bases to trimming and J lost 1 base; unmatched junction nucleotides: 6. The CDR3 bases are TGTGCCAGCAGCTTAACCCCCGGACTAGCGGGGTCCTACGAGCAGTACTTC. Its translation is CASSLTPGLAGSYEQYF.

This chain uses TRBV19 with TRBJ1-1; TRBD1 might be the D (5 bases). The V gene's germline CDR1 is LNHDA and CDR2 SQIVND (reference sequence). This CDR3 comprises 14 residues. V lost 8 bases, J lost 1 base, and 14 bases lay in between. CDR3 sequence (DNA): TGTGCCAGTGCGGGGCTCGTGACGAACACTGAAGCTTTCTTT. This sequence encodes CASAGLVTNTEAFF.

This chain uses TRBV28 with TRBJ1-4, with 7 bases aligning to TRBD1. Per the germline V gene, CDR1 is MDHEN and CDR2 is SYDVKM. J lost 0 bases, V lost 5 bases, and 9 bases had no gene match. The CDR3 is 17 amino acids. The CDR3 DNA follows: TGTGCCAGCAGTGACCCGGGACAGAGAGCAACTAATGAAAAACTGTTTTTT. Translating gives CASSDPGQRATNEKLFF.

This chain uses TRBV5-6 with TRBJ1-2; 8 nucleotides line up with TRBD1. The CDR3 spans 14 residues. Unmatched junction bases numbered 4, after V lost 3 bases and J lost 3 bases. Germline values: CDR1 SGHDT, CDR2 YYEEEE. The CDR3 DNA reads as TGTGCCAGCAGCTCGGACAGGGAAGACTATGGCTACACCTTC. Protein: CASSSDREDYGYTF. The complete variable domain, with remaining parts taken from reference TRBV5-6 and TRBJ1-2, reads DAGVTQSPTHLIKTRGQQVTLRCSPKSGHDTVSWYQQALGQGPQFIFQYYEEEERQRGNFPDRFSGHQFPNYSSELNVNALLLGDSALYLCASSSDREDYGYTFGSGTRLTVV.

This clone has just a few counts. CDR3 loop: CASSLDTSGAYEQYF. In DNA form, the CDR3 reads TGTGCCAGCAGCTTAGATACTAGCGGGGCCTACGAGCAGTACTTC. The J gene is TRBJ2-7, the V gene TRBV7-8; the match to TRBD2 covers 10 bases. V trimming: 1 base; J trimming: 2 bases; junction bases outside the gene matches: 2. This CDR3 has 15 amino acids. The germline gives CDR1 SGHVS, CDR2 FQNEAQ. Looking up the rest from reference TRBV7-8 and TRBJ2-7 gives the full variable domain: GAGVSQSPRYKVAKRGQDVALRCDPISGHVSLFWYQQALGQGPEFLTYFQNEAQLDKSGLPSDRFFAERPEGSVSTLKIQRTQQEDSAVYLCASSLDTSGAYEQYFGPGTRLTVT.

This clone occurred a few times. The CDR3: CASSLSGGPYEQYF. In DNA, the CDR3 is TGTGCCAGCAGCTTATCGGGGGGGCCCTACGAGCAGTACTTC. The rearrangement joins TRBV7-3 to TRBJ2-7; TRBD2 agrees at 8 bases. Germline trimming cut 2 bases from V and 2 bases from J; bases unmatched to any gene: 2. The V gene's germline CDR1 is SGHTA and CDR2 FQGTGA. This CDR3 is built from 14 residues.

This chain links TRBV6-5 with TRBJ1-1, with D tentatively TRBD1 (5 bases). From germline, CDR1 is MNHEY and CDR2 SVGAGI. V was shortened by 2 bases and J by 11 bases, with 18 bases between the two germline ends. The CDR3 runs 14 residues. CDR3 nucleotides: TGTGCCAGCAGTTACAGCTACACGGGGGGACTCGCTTTCTTT. Amino acids: CASSYSYTGGLAFF.

In this sample, this clone turned up once. The chain has TRBV6-2 or TRBV6-3 and TRBJ1-2, with D possibly matching TRBD1 (6 bases). Germline V gene sequence: CDR1 MNHEY, CDR2 SVGEGT. The CDR3 extends over 14 amino acids. Trimming cost V 3 bases and J 3 bases, with 11 bases left between them. The CDR3 region is CASSYGQGYYGYTF. The CDR3 DNA reads TGTGCCAGCAGTTATGGGCAGGGGTACTATGGCTACACCTTC.

This chain joins TRBV28 and TRBJ1-6; a possible D gene is TRBD1 (5 bases). Trimming took off 6 bases at V and 7 bases at J, with 13 bases between the two ends. Germline CDR1 and CDR2: MDHEN and SYDVKM. The CDR3 length is 14 residues. CDR3 sequence reads: CASSLGLPNSPLHF. The CDR3 DNA is TGTGCCAGCAGCCTGGGACTCCCAAATTCACCCCTCCACTTT.

The sample holds one count of this clone. The chain has TRBV5-6 and TRBJ1-2; the D gene is possibly TRBD1 (6 bases). The CDR3 is made up of 15 amino acids. The germline V gene has CDR1 SGHDT and CDR2 YYEEEE. V lost 4 bases to trimming and J lost 5 bases, with 18 bases between them. The chain's CDR3 is CASSPGQPGLYGYTF. The CDR3, as DNA: TGTGCCAGCAGCCCCGGACAGCCAGGCCTGTATGGCTACACCTTC.

This clone came up once. The chain combines TRBV4-1 with TRBJ2-1; 10 positions agree with TRBD2. The CDR3 spans 17 residues. The V gene's germline CDR1 is MGHRA and CDR2 YSYEKL. Trimming at V came to 3 bases and at J to 7 bases, leaving 12 bases not matched to a gene. CDR3 sequence (DNA): TGCGCCAGCAGCCAGGTGCCTAGCGGGAGCCGCTGGAATGAGCAGTTCTTC. Protein product: CASSQVPSGSRWNEQFF.

This clone was seen only a few times. The gene calls are TRBV7-9 and TRBJ1-5, with 7 positions matching TRBD1. The J segment lost 0 bases and the V segment lost 1 base, leaving 6 bases of the junction unmatched. This CDR3 comprises 17 residues. Germline V lookup: CDR1 SEHNR, CDR2 FQNEAQ (reference sequence). As DNA, the CDR3 is TGTGCCAGCAGCTTAGTCGGGACAGCTTATAGCAATCAGCCCCAGCATTTT. Its translation: CASSLVGTAYSNQPQHF.

The chain uses TRBV2 and TRBJ1-1; 7 positions match TRBD1. This CDR3 has 15 amino acids. V lost 6 bases to trimming and J lost 1 base; unmatched junction nucleotides: 8. The V gene's germline CDR1 is SNHLY and CDR2 FYNNEI. The CDR3 DNA sequence: TGTGCCAGCAGGGGGGACAGCCTGAGGAACACTGAAGCTTTCTTT. It specifies CASRGDSLRNTEAFF.

This chain connects TRBV11-3 to TRBJ1-1, with D possibly matching TRBD1 (6 bases). V dropped 5 bases and J dropped 1 base, with 14 bases sitting between them. The CDR3 is made up of 15 amino acids. The germline gives CDR1 SGHNT, CDR2 YENEEA. The DNA for the CDR3 is TGTGCCAGCAGCCGCGGGGGGGCGGAGAACACTGAAGCTTTCTTT. This encodes CASSRGGAENTEAFF.

The chain has TRBV3-1 (or the pseudogene TRBV3-2) and TRBJ2-1, with 14 bases matching TRBD2. After removal of 4 bases from V and 1 base from J, the junction contained 3 bases not matched to a gene. This CDR3 spans 17 amino acids. Germline V CDR1 and CDR2: LGHDT, YNNKEL (reference sequence). The DNA of the CDR3 is TGTGCCAGCAGCCTCGGACTAGCGGGAGGATCCTACAATGAGCAGTTCTTC. This encodes CASSLGLAGGSYNEQFF.

This chain uses TRBV3-1 (or the pseudogene TRBV3-2) with TRBJ1-5; D not certain. Germline V CDR1 and CDR2: LGHDT, YNNKEL (reference sequence). The length of the CDR3 is 16 residues. Trimming left V 0 bases short and J 0 bases short, with 9 bases between. Here the CDR3 reads CASSQEPQYSNQPQHF. DNA for the CDR3: TGTGCCAGCAGCCAAGAACCACAGTATAGCAATCAGCCCCAGCATTTT.

The chain combines TRBV19 with TRBJ1-2, with no clear D. The CDR3 contains 11 residues. The ends were cut back, 8 bases at V and 3 bases at J, with 7 bases in the middle. Germline CDR1 and CDR2: LNHDA and SQIVND (reference sequence). The CDR3 region has the DNA TGTGCCAGTGGCCGTGACTATGGCTACACCTTC. This gives the protein CASGRDYGYTF.